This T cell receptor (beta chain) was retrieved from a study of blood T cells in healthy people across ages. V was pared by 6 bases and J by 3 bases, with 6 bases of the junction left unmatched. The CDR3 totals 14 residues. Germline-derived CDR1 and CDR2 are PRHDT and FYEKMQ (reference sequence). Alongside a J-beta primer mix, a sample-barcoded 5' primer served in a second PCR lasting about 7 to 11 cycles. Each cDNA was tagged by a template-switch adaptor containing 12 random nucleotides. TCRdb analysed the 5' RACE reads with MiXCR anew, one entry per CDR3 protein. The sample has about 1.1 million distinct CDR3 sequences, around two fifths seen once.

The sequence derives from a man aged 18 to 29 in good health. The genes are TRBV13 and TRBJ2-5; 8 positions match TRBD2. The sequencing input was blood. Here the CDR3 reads CASRITGGEETQYF. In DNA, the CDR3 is TGTGCCAGCAGAATCACCGGGGGGGAAGAGACCCAGTACTTC.